This T cell receptor (beta chain) was sequenced in a study of T-cell memory formation after mild COVID-19. Study as a whole: Clusters were largely donor specific.

Trimming removed 8 bases from V and 8 bases from J, with 13 bases in between. The V gene's germline CDR1 is MNHEY and CDR2 SVGAGI. The CDR3 length is 13 residues. From 5'RACE with constant-segment primers came TCR alpha and TCR beta cDNA libraries that carried sample barcodes and UMIs. MiXCR, run by TCRdb on the 5' RACE reads, gives a single entry per CDR3 protein. The data hold approximately 200,000 distinct CDR3 sequences, with about a sixth observed a single time. Sequenced input: PBMCs or a T cell subset sorted from them (not recorded which). The chain carries TRBV6-5 and TRBJ1-6; no clear D. This clonotype originated in an adult woman who had mild COVID-19 (a few samples of this study predate the infection). Cell type and time point are not known. In DNA form, the CDR3 reads TGTGCCAGCGGTTTAACTAAGGATTCACCCCTCCACTTT. This gives the protein CASGLTKDSPLHF.